Listed below are T cell receptor beta chains from one sample, sequenced in a study of radiation and T cells in renal cell carcinoma. TCRdb's table, derived via immunoSEQ multiplex PCR, lists solely in-frame clones and lacks some. The table shows under 200,000 clones, with about 87% occurring only once. The material sequenced was blood, taken from a patient whose treatment included radiotherapy and nephrectomy. All receptors come from a woman aged 50 to 65 with renal cell carcinoma. The CDR3 runs from the conserved cysteine through the conserved F or W. Only some rows state a clone size, as once, few, many or a class for expanded clones.

clone size,J gene,V gene,CDR3 length,CDR3 protein
-,TRBJ1-1,TRBV6-5,16,CASSLGELSLGGEAFF
-,TRBJ1-2,TRBV7-6,15,CASSRGQGANYGYTF
-,TRBJ2-1,TRBV6-5,13,CASSPGGYNEQFF
-,TRBJ2-7,TRBV5-1,14,CASSLESMGYEQYF
-,TRBJ2-3,TRBV10-1,16,CASSARLAEGADTQYF
once,-,TRBV7-2,11,CASSSLYEQYF
-,TRBJ1-2,TRBV2,11,CASLPNYGYTF
-,TRBJ1-5,TRBV4-1,14,CASSQVAGPQPQHF
-,TRBJ1-2,TRBV27,12,CASKSETYGYTF
-,TRBJ1-6,TRBV18,18,CASSPRSPDASYNSPLHF
-,TRBJ1-3,TRBV19,13,CASQRIYGNTIYF
-,TRBJ2-7,TRBV2,12,CASSRQAYEQYF
-,TRBJ1-5,TRBV10-3,17,CAISESTGTGRNQPQHF
once,TRBJ1-2,TRBV5-1,14,CASSIEQATYGYTF
once,TRBJ2-7,TRBV4-1,15,CASSQEGQGGYEQYF
-,TRBJ2-1,TRBV6-5,14,CASKVSSGGNEQFF
-,TRBJ1-1,TRBV19,15,CASIGTGEVSAEAFF
-,TRBJ2-5,TRBV7-2,14,CASSNHGSQETQYF
-,TRBJ1-1,TRBV5-4,15,CASSEGTALNTEAFF
-,TRBJ1-5,TRBV2,13,CASSEGGNQPQHF
-,TRBJ1-1,TRBV25-1,13,CASSVAGNTEAFF
-,TRBJ1-3,TRBV5-4,13,CASSPGVGDTIYF